The TCR beta chain described here comes from a study of shared clonotypes between healthy human individuals. This table comes from immunoSEQ multiplex PCR, and its TCRdb copy is limited to in-frame clones, with some not included. The sample includes just over 2,000,000 clones, 90% to 95% of them seen just once. This CDR3 is built from 13 residues. Germline lookup yields CDR1 SGHDT and CDR2 YYEEEE. V lost 2 bases to trimming and J lost 9 bases; unmatched junction nucleotides: 3. V usage is TRBV5-6 and J usage is TRBJ1-5; 9 nucleotides line up with TRBD1. The clonotype comes from a man aged 18 to 29 in good health. The sample comprised naive CD4+ T cells sorted from blood. Documented subset: CD45RA+ positively selected. The CDR3 protein is CASSFGQGRPQHF. The DNA for the CDR3 is TGTGCCAGCAGCTTCGGACAGGGGAGGCCCCAGCATTTT.